This paragraph reports one TCR beta chain. Original data processing: How many nucleated cells were present was estimated from reference gene primer amplification. Some clones are missing from TCRdb's copy, which holds only in-frame ones; the method was immunoSEQ multiplex PCR. V, J and clone size are taken as reported in that table, and D and trimming were inferred from the DNA itself. Of 110,000 to 150,000 clones listed, roughly 86% are singletons. The CDR3 has 12 residues. CDR1 SGHTS and CDR2 YDEGEE come from the germline V gene. V lost 4 bases, J lost 7 bases, and 9 bases lay in between. The source of the sample is a study of blood T cell repertoires in COVID-19. Whole-study context: There were acute and convalescent COVID-19 samples, and they came from the United States, Italy and Spain. In each case, the material was cDNA or gDNA derived from T cells, B-cell-depleted T cells, or PBMCs.

The chain employs TRBV5-8 and TRBJ1-3; no firm D call. The specimen was peripheral blood. The clonotype was recovered from a human donor in a cohort sampled during active COVID-19. Written as DNA, the CDR3 is TGTGCCAGCAGCCCGCGTCGTAACACCATATATTTT. It encodes CASSPRRNTIYF. Full variable domain (rest looked up from reference TRBV5-8 and TRBJ1-3): EAGVTQSPTHLIKTRGQQATLRCSPISGHTSVYWYQQALGLGLQFLLWYDEGEERNRGNFPPRFSGRQFPNYSSELNVNALELEDSALYLCASSPRRNTIYFGEGSWLTVV.